These T cell receptor beta chains were read from a single sample in a study of immune evolution from preneoplasia to lung adenocarcinoma. TCRdb keeps only in-frame clones here, not all; method: immunoSEQ multiplex PCR. Here the sample spans 9,500 to 15,000 clones, more than 70% being singletons. The sequenced material came from FFPE tissue from an adenomatous hyperplasia lung lesion. Receptors originate from a person aged 50-69 years with lung adenocarcinoma. CDR3s include the opening cysteine and the closing phenylalanine or tryptophan. The D gene is left open where the match is weak. Expanded clones are given a class, and other clones once, few, many or no size at all.

NA	TRBV19	TRBJ1-5	NA	CASNKRTNQPQHF	TGTGCCAGTAATAAAAGGACTAATCAGCCCCAGCATTTT
NA	TRBV2	TRBJ2-3	TRBD2	CASGTSGRAGTDTQYF	TGTGCCAGCGGGACTAGCGGGAGGGCCGGGACAGATACGCAGTATTTT
NA	TRBV2	TRBJ2-3	NA	CASSVYSTDTQYF	TGTGCCAGCAGTGTATACAGCACAGATACGCAGTATTTT
NA	TRBV18	TRBJ1-1	NA	CASSPQGTNTEAFF	TGTGCCAGCTCACCACAGGGAACGAACACTGAAGCTTTCTTT
once	TRBV11-1	TRBJ2-1	NA	CASSLEQSSYNEQFF	TGTGCCAGCAGCTTAGAGCAGAGCTCCTACAATGAGCAGTTCTTC
NA	TRBV5-1	TRBJ2-3	NA	CASSFLRMATDTQYF	TGCGCCAGCAGCTTTTTACGGATGGCAACAGATACGCAGTATTTT
NA	TRBV4-1	TRBJ2-7	TRBD2	CASSHGTGRAVEQYF	TGCGCCAGCAGCCATGGAACCGGGAGGGCCGTTGAGCAGTACTTC
NA	TRBV7-6	TRBJ2-2	NA	CASSPLQPWIPGELFF	TGTGCCAGCAGCCCACTCCAGCCGTGGATCCCCGGGGAGCTGTTTTTT
NA	TRBV2	TRBJ2-7	NA	CASSETGQQAYEQYF	TGTGCCAGCAGTGAAACTGGTCAACAGGCCTACGAGCAGTACTTC
NA	TRBV23-1	TRBJ1-3	TRBD1	CASSQSGRQGYSGNTIYF	TGCGCCAGCAGTCAATCCGGCAGACAGGGTTACTCTGGAAACACCATATATTTT
NA	TRBV10-2	TRBJ1-1	NA	CASSEASGGIGVAFF	TGCGCCAGCAGTGAAGCGTCAGGTGGTATTGGCGTGGCTTTCTTT
NA	TRBV6-6	TRBJ2-3	NA	CASSYSGTPTDTQYF	TGTGCCAGCAGTTATAGTGGTACCCCCACAGATACGCAGTATTTT
NA	TRBV5-8	TRBJ2-1	NA	CASSLVLGAGRSAGGNEQFF	TGTGCCAGCAGCTTGGTTCTGGGGGCAGGACGCAGTGCCGGGGGAAATGAGCAGTTCTTC
NA	TRBV28	TRBJ2-5	TRBD1	CASGDRVLLETQYF	TGTGCCAGCGGAGACAGGGTCCTCTTGGAGACCCAGTACTTC
NA	TRBV28	TRBJ2-7	TRBD2	CATEPGGTNYEQYF	TGTGCCACCGAACCGGGGGGGACAAATTACGAGCAGTACTTC
NA	TRBV5-1	TRBJ2-1	TRBD2	CASSIVGTGGDEQFF	TGCGCCAGCAGCATCGTAGGGACTGGGGGGGATGAGCAGTTCTTC
NA	TRBV30	TRBJ2-4	NA	CAWSPRAGNIQYF	TGTGCCTGGAGTCCAAGGGCGGGCAACATTCAGTACTTC
NA	TRBV6-6	TRBJ2-7	NA	CASSYGRDRQYF	TGTGCCAGCAGTTATGGGCGGGACCGCCAGTACTTC